These 27 T cell receptor beta chains originate from one sample sequenced in a study of T cells in Graves' hyperthyroidism and ophthalmopathy. What was amplified from RNA transcripts were TCR beta CDR3 regions. Researchers ran a first-round RT-PCR on the TCR CDR3 using the HTBI primer set. From the multiplex PCR reads, TCRdb called clonotypes with MiXCR, one entry per CDR3 protein. The repertoire includes 490,000 or so distinct CDR3 sequences, roughly 16% of them detected once, and 25% to 30% sits in the top ten. Sequencing was carried out using blood. The receptor set was obtained from a woman aged 25 to 39 with Graves' ophthalmopathy.

This clonotype was counted at least ten times. V gene TRBV12-3 or TRBV12-4 combines with J gene TRBJ1-4; weak D call: TRBD1 (6 bases). V shed 5 bases and J shed 0 bases, with 10 bases lying between them. The CDR3 has 15 amino acids. CDR3 loop: CASSPGGSTNEKLFF. The CDR3 DNA reads as TGTGCCAGCAGTCCCGGGGGCTCAACTAATGAAAAACTGTTTTTT.

This clonotype has only a few counts. J is TRBJ2-1 and V is TRBV25-1; D may be TRBD1 (6 bases). V was trimmed by 0 bases and J by 8 bases, leaving 14 bases between them. There are 15 residues in the CDR3. Germline values: CDR1 MGHDK, CDR2 SYGVNS. Here the CDR3 DNA reads TGTGCCAGCAGTGAATATCAGGGGCAGGGTGATGAGCAGTTCTTC. This translates into CASSEYQGQGDEQFF. Drawing the rest from reference TRBV25-1 and TRBJ2-1, the complete variable domain is EADIYQTPRYLVIGTGKKITLECSQTMGHDKMYWYQQDPGMELHLIHYSYGVNSTEKGDLSSESTVSRIRTEHFPLTLESARPSHTSQYLCASSEYQGQGDEQFFGPGTRLTVL.

In this sample, this clonotype turned up a few times. This sequence joins TRBV10-3 and TRBJ1-1; the D gene is possibly TRBD1 (5 bases). V gave up 0 bases and J gave up 7 bases, with 15 bases separating them. The CDR3 length is 15 residues. Germline V gene sequence: CDR1 ENHRY, CDR2 SYGVKD. CDR3 sequence: CAISESRQLTFEAFF. CDR3 in DNA: TGTGCCATCAGTGAGTCGAGACAGCTAACTTTTGAAGCTTTCTTT.

This clonotype has a count of ten or more. The gene calls are TRBV20-1 and TRBJ1-4; D call uncertain. CDR1 and CDR2 (germline): DFQATT, SNEGSKA (reference sequence). The CDR3 length is 16 residues. V was clipped by 0 bases and J by 7 bases, with 18 bases between them. Here the CDR3 DNA reads TGCAGTGCTAGAGATCCCTCCCGATCAACGGCTGAAAAACTGTTTTTT. Translation gives CSARDPSRSTAEKLFF.

There are many counts of this clonotype. This chain links TRBV20-1 with TRBJ2-3; weak D call: TRBD2 (6 bases). The CDR3 runs 13 residues. Germline CDR1 DFQATT, CDR2 SNEGSKA (reference sequence). V gave up 3 bases and J gave up 4 bases, with 11 bases separating them. CDR3 amino acids: CSASTGESDTQYF. In DNA, the CDR3 is TGCAGTGCTAGTACGGGAGAATCAGATACGCAGTATTTT.

This clonotype has just a few counts. This chain connects TRBV27 to TRBJ1-2, with 7 bases identical to TRBD1. V was pared by 5 bases and J by 1 base, with 7 bases of the junction left unmatched. The CDR3 has 15 amino acids. Per the germline V gene, CDR1 is MNHEY and CDR2 is SMNVEV (reference sequence). The CDR3 protein is CASSPWTGDNYGYTF. The CDR3 nucleotides read TGTGCCAGCAGTCCATGGACAGGAGATAACTATGGCTACACCTTC.

The CDR3 nucleotides read TGTGCCAGCAAACGTGTGGCGGGAGGCCCAGCGGAGCAGTTCTTC. Its translation: CASKRVAGGPAEQFF. The chain links TRBV27 to TRBJ2-1, with TRBD2 matching 8 bases. The CDR3 totals 15 residues. Germline V gene lookup returns CDR1 MNHEY and CDR2 SMNVEV (reference sequence). J gave up 10 bases and V 7 bases, and 15 bases lay outside the gene matches.

This clonotype was observed many times. In nucleotides, the CDR3 is TGCAGTGCCCCCACGGGACTAGCGGGAGCAGATACGCAGTATTTT. Protein sequence: CSAPTGLAGADTQYF. This chain joins TRBV20-1 and TRBJ2-3, with 14 nucleotides matching TRBD2. V lost 6 bases, J lost 4 bases, and 6 bases stayed unmatched. There are 15 residues in the CDR3. The germline V gene has CDR1 DFQATT and CDR2 SNEGSKA (reference sequence).

This chain links TRBV4-1 with TRBJ1-5; the D gene is possibly TRBD1 (6 bases). Trimming took off 0 bases at V and 6 bases at J, with 12 bases between the two ends. This CDR3 is 15 amino acids long. CDR1 is MGHRA, CDR2 YSYEKL, per germline. CDR3 amino acids: CASSQDGQRGQPQHF. The CDR3 region has the DNA TGCGCCAGCAGCCAAGATGGACAGAGGGGTCAGCCCCAGCATTTT.

This clonotype has ten or more counts. The rearrangement joins TRBV12-3 or TRBV12-4 to TRBJ2-1, with D perhaps being TRBD1 or TRBD2 (5 bases each). Trimming shortened V by 5 bases and J by 2 bases, and 16 bases separated the two germline ends. There are 16 residues in the CDR3. CDR3 bases: TGTGCCAGCAGTGCAAGATCGGGGCCAACCTACAATGAGCAGTTCTTC. It encodes CASSARSGPTYNEQFF.

The genes are TRBV4-3 and TRBJ2-7, with 7 bases fitting TRBD1. CDR1 is LGHNA, CDR2 YSLEER, per germline. The CDR3 is 17 residues long. With 0 bases clipped from V and 0 bases from J, the junction kept 8 bases outside the gene matches. CDR3 bases: TGCGCCAGCAGCCAAGAAGCGGACAGGTGGAGCTCCTACGAGCAGTACTTC. Translating it yields CASSQEADRWSSYEQYF.

The sample holds many counts of this clonotype. The CDR3 loop is CASSRDNNEQFF. CDR3 nucleotide sequence: TGTGCCAGCTCCCGGGACAACAATGAGCAGTTCTTC. The V call is TRBV18, the J call TRBJ2-1, with D perhaps matching TRBD1 (6 bases). V lost 6 bases, J lost 5 bases, and 8 bases lay in between. Germline V gene data show CDR1 as KGHSH and CDR2 as LQKENI. The CDR3 spans 12 residues.

This clonotype was counted many times. DNA of the CDR3: TGTGCCAGCAGTTTAGGGAGGCGACAGGGGCAAGAGACCCAGTACTTC. Encoded protein: CASSLGRRQGQETQYF. The V gene is TRBV12-3 or TRBV12-4, the J gene TRBJ2-5; 8 nucleotides match TRBD1. V shed 1 base, J shed 2 bases, and the junction held 6 bases outside the gene matches. CDR3 length equals 16 residues.

This clonotype was counted a single time. CDR3 DNA: TGCGCCAGCAGCCAAGATCTGGCCACAATTAAGGGGTATAATCAGCCCCAGCATTTT. It codes for CASSQDLATIKGYNQPQHF. The chain links TRBV4-3 to TRBJ1-5; D might be TRBD1 (5 bases). The CDR3 is 19 amino acids. Trimming took 0 bases from V and 4 from J, leaving 22 bases between them. Germline V gene data show CDR1 as LGHNA and CDR2 as YSLEER.

The CDR3 spells CASSFPLEDYGYTF. CDR3 in DNA: TGTGCCAGCAGTTTCCCCCTTGAAGACTATGGCTACACCTTC. The V gene is TRBV28, the J gene TRBJ1-2, with D unresolved. V gave up 3 bases and J gave up 3 bases, with 11 bases separating them. The CDR3 has 14 residues. The germline V gene has CDR1 MDHEN and CDR2 SYDVKM.

This clonotype occurred many times. The chain recombines TRBV18 with TRBJ1-5; D is ambiguous. Germline-derived CDR1 and CDR2 are KGHSH and LQKENI. V dropped 4 bases and J dropped 6 bases, with 7 bases sitting between them. This CDR3 has 12 residues. CDR3: CASSRVAQPQHF. The CDR3 nucleotides are TGTGCCAGCTCACGAGTCGCTCAGCCCCAGCATTTT.

This clonotype was seen repeatedly, ten times or more. The genes are TRBV28 and TRBJ2-1, with 8 bases lining up with TRBD1. With 4 bases clipped from V and 9 bases from J, the junction kept 8 bases outside the gene matches. CDR3 length equals 14 residues. Germline V CDR1 and CDR2: MDHEN, SYDVKM. The CDR3, as DNA: TGTGCCAGCAGTTCGACAGGGGCCTGGGGTGAGCAGTTCTTC. This gives the protein CASSSTGAWGEQFF.

This clonotype was recorded at least ten times. The junction departs from the called germline gene at one end, perhaps through a read error. V is TRBV5-1 and J is TRBJ2-5, with 8 bases aligning to TRBD2. The germline V gene has CDR1 SGHRS and CDR2 YFSETQ. The CDR3 extends over 13 amino acids. Written as DNA, the CDR3 is TGTGCCAGCAGCTTAGCGGGGAGGGAGACCCAGTACTTC. Its translation: CASSLAGRETQYF. Based on the CDR3 plus reference TRBV5-1 and TRBJ2-5, the full variable domain is KAGVTQTPRYLIKTRGQQVTLSCSPISGHRSVSWYQQTPGQGLQFLFEYFSETQRNKGNFPGRFSGRQFSNSRSEMNVSTLELGDSALYLCASSLAGRETQYFGPGTRLLVL.

The chain uses TRBV7-9 and TRBJ2-5; TRBD2 is a possible D gene (6 bases). Trimming pared 7 bases from V and 5 bases from J, leaving 14 bases between. The CDR3 contains 13 residues. CDR1 SEHNR and CDR2 FQNEAQ come from the germline V gene (reference sequence). CDR3 DNA sequence: TGTGCCAGCATCCAACTTGGAGGGGAGACCCAGTACTTC. As protein: CASIQLGGETQYF.

This clonotype appeared many times. J is TRBJ1-5 and V is TRBV11-2; D uncertain. This CDR3 is 13 amino acids long. The germline gives CDR1 SGHAT, CDR2 FQNNGV. V gave up 0 bases and J gave up 7 bases, with 7 bases separating them. The CDR3 sequence: CASSLDLGQPQHF. Written as DNA, the CDR3 is TGTGCCAGCAGCTTAGATCTGGGCCAGCCCCAGCATTTT.

The table lists this clonotype with many counts. The genes are TRBV18 and TRBJ2-7; 9 bases fit TRBD1. The germline CDR1 and CDR2 sequences are KGHSH and LQKENI. The CDR3 runs 13 residues. The junction had 4 bases not matched to a gene; V was cut back by 4 bases and J by 6 bases. CDR3 protein: CASSQDRGGEQYF. Written as DNA, the CDR3 is TGTGCCAGCTCACAGGACAGGGGAGGCGAGCAGTACTTC.

This clonotype showed up just a few times. The gene calls are TRBV19 and TRBJ1-1; D is possibly TRBD1 (6 bases). The V end was cut by 8 bases, the J end by 4 bases, with 8 bases between. Germline V gene data show CDR1 as LNHDA and CDR2 as SQIVND (reference sequence). The CDR3 loop spans 11 amino acids. CDR3 coding DNA: TGTGCCAGTCAGACAGGCACTGAAGCTTTCTTT. This translates into CASQTGTEAFF.

This chain uses TRBV20-1 with TRBJ2-3; 11 bases agree with TRBD2. Trimming took 5 bases from V and 1 from J; bases not matched to a gene: 5. Germline CDR1 is DFQATT and CDR2 is SNEGSKA (reference sequence). The CDR3 sequence is 15 residues long. The CDR3 loop reads CSAQIAGGGTDTQYF. CDR3 nucleotides: TGCAGTGCTCAAATAGCGGGAGGGGGCACAGATACGCAGTATTTT.

As to this clonotype: A read error may produce the germline difference seen at one junction end. The V call is TRBV20-1, the J call TRBJ2-1; TRBD2 is a possible D gene (6 bases). Germline CDR1 DFQATT, CDR2 SNEGSKA (reference sequence). The CDR3 runs to 14 residues. CDR3 loop: CSASLGLYFNEQLF. The DNA of the CDR3 is TGCAGTGCTAGCCTCGGACTATATTTCAATGAGCAGCTCTTC.

This clonotype occurred once. Because it lacks the conserved phenylalanine or tryptophan at the end, this CDR3 is likely a read error. CDR3 in amino acids: CASTFMIGLNTEAFL. The CDR3 DNA is TGTGCCAGCACCTTTATGATCGGGTTAAACACTGAAGCTTTCTTA. This sequence joins TRBV28 and TRBJ1-1; D call uncertain. V was clipped by 7 bases and J by 2 bases, with 17 bases between them. The germline CDR1 and CDR2 sequences are MDHEN and SYDVKM. The CDR3 extends over 15 amino acids.

This clonotype was recorded a few times. The chain uses TRBV7-9 and TRBJ1-4; D not certain. Germline values: CDR1 SEHNR, CDR2 FQNEAQ (reference sequence). Trimming left V 2 bases short and J 0 bases short, with 13 bases between. This CDR3 has 17 residues. The CDR3 bases are TGTGCCAGCAGCTTAACGGTCAGCGTTGCAACTAATGAAAAACTGTTTTTT. Residues: CASSLTVSVATNEKLFF. Filled out from reference TRBV7-9 and TRBJ1-4, the complete variable domain reads DTGVSQNPRHKITKRGQNVTFRCDPISEHNRLYWYRQTLGQGPEFLTYFQNEAQLEKSRLLSDRFSAERPKGSFSTLEIQRTEQGDSAMYLCASSLTVSVATNEKLFFGSGTQLSVL.

This clonotype appeared many times. V is TRBV12-5 and J is TRBJ2-3; 7 bases agree with TRBD2. Per the germline V gene, CDR1 is LGHNT and CDR2 is FRNRAP. J lost 7 bases, V lost 4 bases, and 5 bases had no gene match. This CDR3 is built from 13 residues. The CDR3 is CASGSLGLHTQYF. The CDR3 DNA follows: TGTGCTAGTGGTTCCCTGGGACTACATACGCAGTATTTT.